This note documents a single T cell receptor (beta chain) sequence. These data come from a study of T-cell memory formation after mild COVID-19. Germline V gene sequence: CDR1 DFQATT, CDR2 SNEGSKA (reference sequence). V was clipped by 5 bases and J by 6 bases, with 17 bases between them. The CDR3 runs to 13 residues. TCRdb re-called the 5' RACE reads with MiXCR, one entry per CDR3 protein. Of about 270,000 distinct CDR3 sequences listed, approximately 16% are singletons. Sequences were obtained from PBMCs or a T cell subset sorted from them (not recorded which). The chain recombines TRBV20-1 with TRBJ2-7; D may be TRBD1 or TRBD2 (6 bases each). The clonotype comes from a man aged 18-30 years who had mild COVID-19 (a few samples of this study predate the infection). Cell type and time point are not known. CDR3: CSAPGAGVIEQYF. CDR3 nucleotides: TGCAGTGCTCCGGGGGCAGGGGTAATCGAGCAGTACTTC.